One sample yielded the 26 T cell receptor beta chains listed below, sequenced in a study of blood T cell repertoires in COVID-19. Sequencing was performed with immunoSEQ multiplex PCR; in TCRdb, only in-frame clones are kept and a portion is missing. Found here are 60,000 to 65,000 clones, around 80% of them singletons; the top ten hold about 14%. The source material was peripheral blood. The receptors come from a man in his sixties with COVID-19, enrolled during active disease.

The genes are TRBV11-1 and TRBJ1-1; 7 bases are a match to TRBD1. The CDR3 has 15 amino acids. J was trimmed by 9 bases and V by 5 bases; bases with no gene match: 15. Germline V CDR1 and CDR2: SGHAT, FQDESV (reference sequence). The CDR3 sequence: CASSPLQDRLEKAFF. CDR3 nucleotide sequence: TGTGCCAGCAGCCCACTACAGGACAGGCTTGAAAAAGCTTTCTTT. Variable domain in full (rest from reference TRBV11-1 and TRBJ1-1): EAEVAQSPRYKITEKSQAVAFWCDPISGHATLYWYRQILGQGPELLVQFQDESVVDDSQLPKDRFSAERLKGVDSTLKIQPAELGDSAMYLCASSPLQDRLEKAFFGQGTRLTVV.

In this sample, this clone turned up once. The chain uses TRBV6-5 and TRBJ2-7; D may be TRBD1 (5 bases). Germline lookup yields CDR1 MNHEY and CDR2 SVGAGI. Trimming removed 0 bases from V and 0 bases from J, with 6 bases in between. The CDR3 contains 14 residues. The CDR3 nucleotides are TGTGCCAGCAGTTACTCGGACACCTCCTACGAGCAGTACTTC. Translating gives CASSYSDTSYEQYF.

This chain connects TRBV20-1 to TRBJ1-1; the match to TRBD1 covers 7 bases. The V segment lost 5 bases and the J segment 5 bases; nucleotides outside the gene matches: 2. The germline CDR1 and CDR2 sequences are DFQATT and SNEGSKA (reference sequence). The CDR3 sequence is 11 residues long. The DNA of the CDR3 is TGCAGTGCTCAGGGGGGAACTGAAGCTTTCTTT. This gives the protein CSAQGGTEAFF.

The chain couples TRBV10-3 to TRBJ1-1; D is possibly TRBD1 (5 bases). The CDR3 is 14 residues long. Germline CDR1 and CDR2: ENHRY and SYGVKD. Trimming removed 5 bases at V and 0 bases at J, with 10 bases between. CDR3 amino acids: CAISTTDMNTEAFF. CDR3 DNA sequence: TGTGCCATCAGTACGACAGATATGAACACTGAAGCTTTCTTT.

The chain joins TRBV19 to TRBJ2-3, with TRBD1 matching 8 bases. V was pared by 6 bases and J by 6 bases, with 14 bases of the junction left unmatched. The CDR3 covers 16 residues. CDR1 is LNHDA and CDR2 is SQIVND in the germline V gene (reference sequence). CDR3 sequence: CASSQGAAAEGDTQYF. Written as DNA, the CDR3 is TGTGCCAGTAGCCAGGGGGCTGCGGCGGAAGGGGATACGCAGTATTTT.

The sample holds a few counts of this clone. The chain couples TRBV5-4 to TRBJ2-5, with 10 bases that match TRBD2. Germline lookup yields CDR1 SGHNT and CDR2 YYREEE (reference sequence). Trimming removed 4 bases from V and 4 bases from J; junction bases left unmatched: 1. The CDR3 has 13 amino acids. DNA for the CDR3: TGTGCCAGCAGCCGACTAGCGGGAGAGACCCAGTACTTC. Encoded protein: CASSRLAGETQYF.

This clone counts as medium-sized. This chain joins TRBV29-1 and TRBJ1-1; TRBD1 matches at 7 bases. The CDR3 covers 13 residues. The trim removed 4 bases at V and 5 bases at J, leaving 7 bases unmatched. Germline V gives CDR1 SQVTM, CDR2 ANQGSEA. The CDR3 DNA reads as TGCAGCGTTGTCGAGGCGACAGGGACTGAAGCTTTCTTT. Translation: CSVVEATGTEAFF.

V gene TRBV29-1 combines with J gene TRBJ1-3, with TRBD1 as a possible D gene (6 bases). The V end lost 6 bases, the J end lost 4 bases, and 13 bases lay between the germline ends. Germline V gene data show CDR1 as SQVTM and CDR2 as ANQGSEA. This CDR3 has 13 amino acids. The CDR3 loop is CSVSTQGGNTIYF. CDR3 coding DNA: TGCAGCGTCTCAACACAGGGAGGAAACACCATATATTTT.

The chain employs TRBV12-3 or TRBV12-4 and TRBJ2-4, with D unclear. V shed 6 bases and J shed 9 bases, with 15 bases lying between them. This CDR3 has 13 amino acids. The CDR3 nucleotides read TGTGCCAGCAGCATTGATGGTCTCGGCATTCAGTACTTC. Translation gives CASSIDGLGIQYF.

A single count supports this clone. The chain recombines TRBV28 with TRBJ1-1, with 11 bases identical to TRBD1. There are 19 residues in the CDR3. Germline V gives CDR1 MDHEN, CDR2 SYDVKM. Trimming took 3 bases from V and 2 from J; bases not matched to a gene: 14. The CDR3 here is CASSFLAPGQGGRNTEAFF. The CDR3 nucleotides are TGTGCCAGCAGTTTTTTGGCTCCGGGACAGGGGGGGAGAAACACTGAAGCTTTCTTT. Using reference TRBV28 and TRBJ1-1 for the parts outside the CDR3, the full variable domain is DVKVTQSSRYLVKRTGEKVFLECVQDMDHENMFWYRQDPGLGLRLIYFSYDVKMKEKGDIPEGYSVSREKKERFSLILESASTNQTSMYLCASSFLAPGQGGRNTEAFFGQGTRLTVV.

The chain joins TRBV24-1 to TRBJ2-3; TRBD2 matches at 8 bases. The germline gives CDR1 KGHDR, CDR2 SFDVKD. The CDR3 totals 16 residues. V shed 0 bases, J shed 3 bases, and the junction held 4 bases outside the gene matches. The CDR3 sequence: CATSDLQGGGTDTQYF. In DNA form, the CDR3 reads TGTGCCACCAGTGATTTGCAGGGCGGGGGGACAGATACGCAGTATTTT.

The gene calls are TRBV29-1 and TRBJ2-7; 7 bases are shared with TRBD2. The CDR3 length is 14 residues. Germline CDR1 SQVTM, CDR2 ANQGSEA. The J segment lost 0 bases and the V segment lost 7 bases, leaving 9 bases of the junction unmatched. The CDR3 DNA reads as TGCAGCGCCTGGGAGGGCACCAGCTCCTACGAGCAGTACTTC. Its protein product is CSAWEGTSSYEQYF.

CDR3 nucleotide sequence: TGTGCCAGCAGCCAAGACCACGGCAGGGGCCGAAAAGATACGCAGTATTTT. It is translated as CASSQDHGRGRKDTQYF. The chain couples TRBV4-2 to TRBJ2-3, with D perhaps TRBD1 (6 bases). The CDR3 has 17 amino acids. The V gene's germline CDR1 is LGHNA and CDR2 YNFKEQ. Trimming pared 0 bases from V and 5 bases from J, leaving 18 bases between.

This chain joins TRBV19 and TRBJ2-5; 8 bases are shared with TRBD2. The CDR3 loop spans 15 amino acids. Germline loops: CDR1 LNHDA, CDR2 SQIVND (reference sequence). The junction had 10 bases not matched to a gene; V was cut back by 6 bases and J by 4 bases. For the CDR3, the DNA is TGTGCCAGTAGCATGGACGCGGGAGGAATAGAGACCCAGTACTTC. The encoded protein is CASSMDAGGIETQYF.

The V gene is TRBV2, the J gene TRBJ1-1; D might be TRBD1 (5 bases). V lost 6 bases, J lost 5 bases, and 16 bases lay in between. The CDR3 loop spans 14 amino acids. CDR1 is SNHLY and CDR2 is FYNNEI in the germline V gene. The DNA for the CDR3 is TGTGCCAGCAGCCCTGGGACTACGAGGACTGAAGCTTTCTTT. It specifies CASSPGTTRTEAFF. Full variable domain (remainder filled in from reference TRBV2 and TRBJ1-1): EPEVTQTPSHQVTQMGQEVILRCVPISNHLYFYWYRQILGQKVEFLVSFYNNEISEKSEIFDDQFSVERPDGSNFTLKIRSTKLEDSAMYFCASSPGTTRTEAFFGQGTRLTVV.

In its sample, this clone was seen a few times. The chain joins TRBV11-3 to TRBJ1-5, with a possible D match to TRBD1 (5 bases). Trimming left V 5 bases short and J 6 bases short, with 11 bases between. The CDR3 sequence is 13 residues long. Germline CDR1 is SGHNT and CDR2 is YENEEA. The CDR3 DNA follows: TGTGCCAGCAGCCAGGGATTTGGTCAGCCCCAGCATTTT. Amino acids: CASSQGFGQPQHF. The full variable domain, in which reference TRBV11-3 and TRBJ1-5 provide the parts outside the CDR3, is EAGVVQSPRYKIIEKKQPVAFWCNPISGHNTLYWYLQNLGQGPELLIRYENEEAVDDSQLPKDRFSAERLKGVDSTLKIQPAELGDSAVYLCASSQGFGQPQHFGDGTRLSIL.

The chain carries TRBV4-2 and TRBJ2-5; TRBD2 is a possible D gene (5 bases). In germline, CDR1 is LGHNA, CDR2 YNFKEQ. V was shortened by 0 bases and J by 5 bases, with 13 bases between the two germline ends. The CDR3 consists of 15 residues. CDR3 bases: TGTGCCAGCAGCCAAGATCTAGAGGGAATGGAGACCCAGTACTTC. This encodes CASSQDLEGMETQYF.

The chain uses TRBV5-6 and TRBJ2-5, with 8 bases lining up with TRBD2. V shed 2 bases and J 5 bases; nucleotides not matched to a gene: 8. This CDR3 is 15 amino acids long. Germline CDR1 and CDR2: SGHDT and YYEEEE. The CDR3 nucleotides are TGTGCCAGCAGCTTACCGGGACTAGGGGCCGAGACCCAGTACTTC. Protein product: CASSLPGLGAETQYF.

This clone was picked up one time. The chain uses TRBV7-6 and TRBJ2-1; TRBD2 matches at 11 bases. The CDR3 extends over 15 amino acids. Germline CDR1 reads SGHVS; CDR2 reads FNYEAQ. Germline trimming cut 5 bases from V and 6 bases from J; bases unmatched to any gene: 6. In DNA form, the CDR3 reads TGTGCCAGCAGCGGGGGACTAGCGGAGGGCAATGAGCAGTTCTTC. Translating gives CASSGGLAEGNEQFF. Looking up the rest from reference TRBV7-6 and TRBJ2-1 gives the full variable domain: GAGVSQSPRYKVTKRGQDVALRCDPISGHVSLYWYRQALGQGPEFLTYFNYEAQQDKSGLPNDRFSAERPEGSISTLTIQRTEQRDSAMYRCASSGGLAEGNEQFFGPGTRLTVL.

The V call is TRBV9, the J call TRBJ2-3; D possibly corresponds to TRBD2 (6 bases). V shed 4 bases and J shed 2 bases, with 17 bases lying between them. From germline, CDR1 is SGDLS and CDR2 YYNGEE. The CDR3 has 16 amino acids. CDR3 DNA: TGTGCCAGCAGCCCTAGAGGTTTAGCGGTCACAGATACGCAGTATTTT. Encoded protein: CASSPRGLAVTDTQYF.

The DNA for the CDR3 is TGTGCCAGCAGTTTACAGGGCCGATACAATGAGCAGTTCTTC. Its protein is CASSLQGRYNEQFF. The gene calls are TRBV28 and TRBJ2-1, with D possibly being TRBD1 (5 bases). The CDR3 has 14 residues. Germline CDR1 reads MDHEN; CDR2 reads SYDVKM. V lost 2 bases and J lost 4, with 9 bases in between.

This clone showed up just once. CDR3 DNA: TGTGCCAGTACCCAGACACCGGTGGTTTGGCCCCAGCATTTT. Translating gives CASTQTPVVWPQHF. This chain connects TRBV19 to TRBJ1-5; no clear D gene. V lost 7 bases and J 9 bases, leaving 19 bases between the germline ends. The CDR3 consists of 14 residues. Germline V CDR1 and CDR2: LNHDA, SQIVND (reference sequence). Full variable domain (remainder filled in from reference TRBV19 and TRBJ1-5): DGGITQSPKYLFRKEGQNVTLSCEQNLNHDAMYWYRQDPGQGLRLIYYSQIVNDFQKGDIAEGYSVSREKKESFPLTVTSAQKNPTAFYLCASTQTPVVWPQHFGDGTRLSIL.

The chain has TRBV29-1 and TRBJ1-5, with TRBD1 matching over 9 bases. The germline CDR1 and CDR2 sequences are SQVTM and ANQGSEA. J lost 5 bases, V lost 5 bases, and 10 bases had no gene match. The CDR3 is 15 residues long. The CDR3 coding sequence is TGCAGCGTTTCTACTCGGACAGGGGTCGATCAGCCCCAGCATTTT. Its translation: CSVSTRTGVDQPQHF.

The CDR3 region has the DNA TGTGCCAGCAGCTTATATGGCCTCAGCTCCTACAATGAGCAGTTCTTC. Amino acid sequence: CASSLYGLSSYNEQFF. The chain couples TRBV7-3 to TRBJ2-1, with D unclear. CDR3 size: 16 residues. V lost 2 bases, J lost 0 bases, and 11 bases lay in between. Germline V gene data show CDR1 as SGHTA and CDR2 as FQGTGA.

The chain is built from TRBV19 and TRBJ1-6, with TRBD1 matching over 10 bases. The CDR3 runs to 16 residues. After removal of 3 bases from V and 10 bases from J, the junction contained 9 bases not matched to a gene. Germline V gene sequence: CDR1 LNHDA, CDR2 SQIVND (reference sequence). CDR3 coding DNA: TGTGCCAGTAGTATTCGCAGGACAGGGGGAGGATCACCCCTCCACTTT. This codes for CASSIRRTGGGSPLHF. The full variable domain, in which reference TRBV19 and TRBJ1-6 provide the parts outside the CDR3, is DGGITQSPKYLFRKEGQNVTLSCEQNLNHDAMYWYRQDPGQGLRLIYYSQIVNDFQKGDIAEGYSVSREKKESFPLTVTSAQKNPTAFYLCASSIRRTGGGSPLHFGNGTRLTVT.

This clone was picked up one time. The rearrangement uses TRBV5-1 and TRBJ2-5; D unclear. This CDR3 spans 13 amino acids. Germline CDR1 is SGHRS and CDR2 is YFSETQ. V was clipped by 0 bases and J by 2 bases, with 5 bases between them. CDR3 residues: CASSLDWQETQYF. The CDR3 nucleotides are TGCGCCAGCAGCTTGGACTGGCAAGAGACCCAGTACTTC.